Listed below are T cell receptor beta chains from one sample, sequenced in a study of beta chain features in type 1 diabetes. Using immunoSEQ multiplex PCR, the repertoire was profiled, and TCRdb retains in-frame clones only, with some absent. Among about 240,000 clones, approximately 15% were seen once, and the ten largest hold about 0.018%. The sample comprised naive CD4+ T cells from blood. Receptors were obtained from a young man with type 1 diabetes. Each CDR3 is given with its conserved first and last residue. D genes are given only for firm matches. Some rows have no size entry. The others give once, few or many, or a class for an expanded clone.

v_gene	d_gene	abundance	j_gene	CDR3aa	CDR3nt
TRBV10-2	.	.	TRBJ2-3	CASSELRSRGDTQYF	TGCGCCAGCAGTGAGTTGCGCTCCAGAGGGGATACGCAGTATTTT
TRBV7-9	.	few	TRBJ2-7	CASSLGAGPTNEQYF	TGTGCCAGCAGCTTAGGAGCCGGCCCGACAAATGAGCAGTACTTC
TRBV30	TRBD1	.	TRBJ1-4	CAWSGDRGRDEKLFF	TGTGCCTGGAGTGGGGACAGGGGGCGCGATGAAAAACTGTTTTTT
TRBV27	TRBD1	.	TRBJ2-1	CASSPQPTGYNEQFF	TGTGCCAGCAGTCCCCAGCCGACAGGGTACAATGAGCAGTTCTTC
TRBV7-9	.	few	TRBJ2-7	CASSLDGRDYEQYF	TGTGCCAGCAGCTTAGACGGCAGGGACTACGAGCAGTACTTC
TRBV6-5	.	.	TRBJ2-7	CASSPAPGAYEQYF	TGTGCCAGCAGTCCGGCCCCAGGGGCTTACGAGCAGTACTTC
TRBV18	.	.	TRBJ2-5	CASSPRGLRETQYF	TGTGCCAGCTCACCAAGGGGGTTGAGGGAGACCCAGTACTTC
TRBV19	.	.	TRBJ1-2	CASSLRSGESYGYTF	TGTGCCAGTAGCCTACGGTCAGGGGAGAGCTATGGCTACACCTTC
TRBV4-1	TRBD2	.	TRBJ2-7	CASSQEGLAGAPSSYEQYF	TGCGCCAGCAGCCAAGAGGGCCTAGCGGGAGCCCCAAGCTCCTACGAGCAGTACTTC
TRBV18	.	.	TRBJ2-3	CASSPRTGRTDTQYF	TGTGCCAGCTCACCACGTACAGGGCGAACAGATACGCAGTATTTT
TRBV10-3	TRBD1	.	TRBJ2-2	CATGTANTGELFF	TGTGCCACCGGGACAGCTAACACCGGGGAGCTGTTTTTT
TRBV27	.	.	TRBJ2-5	CASDRQTQETQYF	TGTGCCAGCGACCGACAGACCCAAGAGACCCAGTACTTC
TRBV4-1	TRBD1	few	TRBJ1-1	CASSPRTGTTEAFF	TGCGCCAGCAGCCCGAGGACAGGGACCACTGAAGCTTTCTTT
TRBV14	.	few	TRBJ1-4	CASSPRTATNEKLFF	TGTGCCAGCAGCCCCCGGACAGCAACTAATGAAAAACTGTTTTTT
TRBV30	.	.	TRBJ2-3	CAWSDLVGADTDTQYF	TGTGCCTGGAGTGATCTAGTGGGGGCGGACACAGATACGCAGTATTTT
TRBV9	.	few	TRBJ2-2	CASSVVPRLPTGELFF	TGTGCCAGCAGCGTAGTTCCGAGGCTGCCCACCGGGGAGCTGTTTTTT
TRBV7-9	TRBD1	few	TRBJ2-7	CASSYRGQLVSEQYF	TGTGCCAGCAGCTATCGGGGACAGCTAGTCAGCGAGCAGTACTTC
TRBV11-1	TRBD2	.	TRBJ2-1	CASSLAQTSGGSYNEQFF	TGTGCCAGCAGCTTAGCCCAAACTAGCGGGGGCTCCTACAATGAGCAGTTCTTC
TRBV5-1	TRBD1	.	TRBJ2-1	CASSPWRGTGLRNEQFF	TGCGCCAGCAGCCCTTGGAGGGGGACAGGCTTGAGGAATGAGCAGTTCTTC
TRBV9	.	few	TRBJ1-5	CASSVEGHGNQPQHF	TGTGCCAGCAGCGTAGAGGGGCATGGCAATCAGCCCCAGCATTTT
TRBV2	.	.	TRBJ2-3	CASSGPGKVDTQYF	TGTGCCAGCAGTGGGCCAGGGAAGGTTGATACGCAGTATTTT
TRBV19	TRBD1	few	TRBJ2-6	CASSTRQGSGANVLTF	TGTGCCAGTAGTACACGACAGGGATCTGGGGCCAACGTCCTGACTTTC
TRBV6-5	TRBD1	.	TRBJ1-4	CASSSGTGYEKLFF	TGTGCCAGCAGCTCCGGGACAGGGTACGAAAAACTGTTTTTT
TRBV28	TRBD1	.	TRBJ1-1	CASSTDRVGSTEAFF	TGTGCCAGCAGTACGGACAGGGTCGGGAGCACTGAAGCTTTCTTT
TRBV6-5	.	few	TRBJ2-7	CASSYSLTRVAYEQYF	TGTGCCAGCAGTTACTCGTTGACTAGGGTAGCCTACGAGCAGTACTTC
TRBV5-4	TRBD2	few	TRBJ2-5	CASSSGLAGQETQYF	TGTGCCAGCAGCTCCGGACTAGCGGGACAAGAGACCCAGTACTTC
TRBV19	TRBD1	few	TRBJ2-2	CASSRQGAGELFF	TGTGCCAGTAGTCGACAGGGGGCCGGGGAGCTGTTTTTT
TRBV2	.	once	TRBJ1-4	CASRRDTLVATNEKLFF	TGTGCCAGCAGGAGGGACACCTTAGTTGCAACTAATGAAAAACTGTTTTTT
TRBV12-5	.	few	TRBJ2-5	CARTTGAETQYF	TGTGCTAGGACTACGGGAGCGGAGACCCAGTACTTC
TRBV5-1	TRBD1	.	TRBJ2-7	CASSRGQGNFYEQYF	TGCGCCAGCAGCCGGGGACAGGGGAACTTCTACGAGCAGTACTTC
TRBV5-4	TRBD2	few	TRBJ2-1	CASSLVSGRAHEQFF	TGTGCCAGCAGCTTGGTTAGCGGGAGGGCCCATGAGCAGTTCTTC
TRBV6-1	.	.	TRBJ2-2	CASSEASVPNTGELFF	TGTGCCAGCAGTGAAGCGTCAGTTCCGAACACCGGGGAGCTGTTTTTT
TRBV2	.	few	TRBJ2-7	CASSFSSYEQYF	TGTGCCAGCAGTTTTTCTTCCTACGAGCAGTACTTC
TRBV15	TRBD1	few	TRBJ2-7	CATSRGGQGYEQYF	TGTGCCACCAGCAGAGGCGGACAGGGATACGAGCAGTACTTC
TRBV5-4	TRBD1	.	TRBJ2-7	CASSARDRNYEQYF	TGTGCCAGCAGCGCCCGGGACAGGAACTACGAGCAGTACTTC
TRBV28	.	.	TRBJ2-6	CASSLSSGANVLTF	TGTGCCAGCAGTTTATCTTCTGGGGCCAACGTCCTGACTTTC
TRBV5-6	.	few	TRBJ2-6	CASSLGGSGANVLTF	TGTGCCAGCAGCTTAGGGGGCTCTGGGGCCAACGTCCTGACTTTC
TRBV19	.	.	TRBJ2-7	CASKGGTANGYEQYF	TGTGCCAGTAAGGGGGGGACGGCCAACGGCTACGAGCAGTACTTC
TRBV15	.	few	TRBJ1-5	CATSSDDRLNQPQHF	TGTGCCACCAGCAGTGACGACAGACTCAATCAGCCCCAGCATTTT
TRBV5-6	.	.	TRBJ2-5	CASSLWGRPIQETQYF	TGTGCCAGCAGCTTGTGGGGGCGGCCGATCCAAGAGACCCAGTACTTC
TRBV6-1	.	.	TRBJ1-5	CASMSQASNQPQHF	TGTGCCAGCATGAGCCAGGCTAGCAATCAGCCCCAGCATTTT
TRBV9	TRBD1	few	TRBJ2-2	CASSSYLDRGRNTGELFF	TGTGCCAGCAGCTCCTACCTAGACAGGGGGCGAAACACCGGGGAGCTGTTTTTT
TRBV9	TRBD1	.	TRBJ1-2	CASSVVGQNYGYTF	TGTGCCAGCAGCGTGGTGGGACAGAACTATGGCTACACCTTC
TRBV18	TRBD2	.	TRBJ2-7	CASSPNIASGAYEQYF	TGTGCCAGCTCACCAAATATAGCTAGCGGGGCCTACGAGCAGTACTTC
TRBV12-5	.	.	TRBJ1-2	CASGLVPLKNGYTF	TGTGCTAGTGGTTTGGTGCCCCTAAAGAATGGCTACACCTTC
TRBV7-2	TRBD1	few	TRBJ1-1	CASSFRTGGTEAFF	TGTGCCAGCAGCTTTAGGACAGGGGGCACTGAAGCTTTCTTT
TRBV30	TRBD1	few	TRBJ1-4	CAWGQGFGEKLFF	TGTGCCTGGGGACAGGGTTTCGGGGAAAAACTGTTTTTT
TRBV6-5	.	.	TRBJ1-3	CASSPAGVGNTIYF	TGTGCCAGCAGCCCCGCAGGGGTAGGAAACACCATATATTTT
TRBV7-9	TRBD1	few	TRBJ2-3	CASSTQGARVTDTQYF	TGTGCCAGCAGCACCCAGGGGGCGCGAGTCACAGATACGCAGTATTTT
TRBV7-9	TRBD2	.	TRBJ2-1	CASSRPGLAGHNEQFF	TGTGCCAGCAGCCGCCCAGGACTAGCGGGCCACAATGAGCAGTTCTTC
TRBV4-2	.	few	TRBJ1-1	CASSQVVGEVTEAFF	TGTGCCAGCAGCCAAGTGGTAGGGGAAGTGACTGAAGCTTTCTTT
TRBV27	TRBD1	.	TRBJ2-2	CASISGTGGSGELFF	TGTGCCAGCATCTCCGGGACAGGGGGCTCCGGGGAGCTGTTTTTT
TRBV28	TRBD1	.	TRBJ2-7	CASRAGTGVYEQYF	TGTGCCAGCAGAGCCGGGACAGGGGTCTACGAGCAGTACTTC
TRBV5-6	TRBD2	.	TRBJ2-5	CASSLRLAGGETQYF	TGTGCCAGCAGCTTGAGACTAGCGGGAGGAGAGACCCAGTACTTC